The 17 T cell receptor beta chains presented below share a single source sample, sequenced in a study of blood T cell repertoires in COVID-19. The assay was immunoSEQ multiplex PCR, and TCRdb's table has in-frame clones only and misses some. The table includes more than 110,000 clones, approximately 90% detected once. The sequencing input was PBMCs or T cells enriched from blood (not recorded which). The receptors originated from a man aged 50-60 years who had recovered from COVID-19.

The chain combines TRBV9 with TRBJ1-1; 8 bases map to TRBD1. The trim removed 3 bases at V and 5 bases at J, leaving 6 bases unmatched. The CDR3 length is 14 residues. The germline gives CDR1 SGDLS, CDR2 YYNGEE. The DNA for the CDR3 is TGTGCCAGCAGCGGTGAACAGGGGGGGACTGAAGCTTTCTTT. This translates into CASSGEQGGTEAFF.

The chain has TRBV5-4 and TRBJ1-1, with 11 bases identical to TRBD1. V dropped 3 bases and J dropped 4; count of bases not matched to a gene: 5. This CDR3 is 15 amino acids long. Germline lookup yields CDR1 SGHNT and CDR2 YYREEE (reference sequence). The DNA of the CDR3 is TGTGCCAGCAGCTCACCGGGACAGGGGGGCACTGAAGCTTTCTTT. Translating gives CASSSPGQGGTEAFF. The full variable domain, completed using reference TRBV5-4 and TRBJ1-1, is ETGVTQSPTHLIKTRGQQVTLRCSSQSGHNTVSWYQQALGQGPQFIFQYYREEENGRGNFPPRFSGLQFPNYSSELNVNALELDDSALYLCASSSPGQGGTEAFFGQGTRLTVV.

The chain has TRBV11-1 and TRBJ2-3, with 9 bases lining up with TRBD1. This CDR3 is built from 14 residues. Unmatched junction bases numbered 6, after V lost 6 bases and J lost 5 bases. Germline V gene sequence: CDR1 SGHAT, CDR2 FQDESV (reference sequence). CDR3 region: CASSRDRVKDTQYF. The CDR3 nucleotides read TGTGCCAGCAGTAGGGACAGGGTGAAAGATACGCAGTATTTT.

The J gene is TRBJ2-3, the V gene TRBV7-2; possible D gene TRBD2, 6 bases. Germline V CDR1 and CDR2: SGHTA, FQGNSA. Trimming pared 5 bases from V and 6 bases from J, leaving 15 bases between. This CDR3 has 14 amino acids. CDR3 DNA: TGTGCCAGCAGCCCAAGGTCGGGAGCGGATACGCAGTATTTT. The encoded protein is CASSPRSGADTQYF.

The rearrangement links TRBV7-9 to TRBJ2-3; 7 nucleotides line up with TRBD1. V lost 5 bases and J lost 4; bases outside the gene matches: 12. The V gene's germline CDR1 is SEHNR and CDR2 FQNEAQ (reference sequence). This CDR3 is built from 16 residues. DNA for the CDR3: TGTGCCAGCAGCCCAGGTCGGACTCAGGGGGCAGATACGCAGTATTTT. Its protein product is CASSPGRTQGADTQYF.

The chain employs TRBV27 and TRBJ2-3; D is perhaps TRBD1 (5 bases). V was cut by 2 bases and J by 1 base, with 10 bases left in between. Germline V lookup: CDR1 MNHEY, CDR2 SMNVEV (reference sequence). The CDR3 is 15 residues long. This CDR3 reads CASSLSRARTDTQYF. Here the CDR3 DNA reads TGTGCCAGCAGTTTAAGCAGGGCCCGCACAGATACGCAGTATTTT.

V usage is TRBV6-2 or TRBV6-3 and J usage is TRBJ2-1; 8 bases are shared with TRBD1. With V trimmed by 0 bases and J by 9 bases, 10 bases remained unmatched. The germline gives CDR1 MNHEY, CDR2 SVGEGT. The CDR3 is 16 amino acids. CDR3 coding DNA: TGTGCCAGCAGTTACTCAGTGACAGGGGCGAATGGTGAGCAGTTCTTC. Translating it yields CASSYSVTGANGEQFF.

The gene calls are TRBV18 and TRBJ1-5, with TRBD1 identical over 8 bases. J lost 0 bases, V lost 2 bases, and 3 bases had no gene match. CDR3 size: 16 residues. Germline CDR1 KGHSH, CDR2 LQKENI. The CDR3 region has the DNA TGTGCCAGCTCACCAGGGACAGGAAATAGCAATCAGCCCCAGCATTTT. It yields the protein CASSPGTGNSNQPQHF.

The CDR3 loop reads CAITEGLALNTQYF. In DNA, the CDR3 is TGTGCCATCACCGAGGGTCTAGCACTTAATACGCAGTATTTT. This chain joins TRBV10-3 and TRBJ2-3; possible D gene TRBD2, 5 bases. CDR3 length: 14 residues. The V and J ends lost 7 bases and 7 bases respectively, with 18 bases between them. The V gene's germline CDR1 is ENHRY and CDR2 SYGVKD.

The chain recombines TRBV7-9 with TRBJ2-4; 14 bases agree with TRBD2. V lost 2 bases and J lost 0; bases outside the gene matches: 3. The CDR3 runs 18 residues. Germline V CDR1 and CDR2: SEHNR, FQNEAQ (reference sequence). Here the CDR3 reads CASSLPGLAGVAKNIQYF. The CDR3 nucleotides read TGTGCCAGCAGCTTACCGGGACTAGCGGGAGTAGCCAAAAACATTCAGTACTTC.

The CDR3 protein is CASSPAGVSPLHF. CDR3 nucleotides: TGCGCCAGCAGCCCAGCGGGGGTCTCACCCCTCCACTTT. The V and J genes are TRBV5-1 and TRBJ1-6, with D perhaps TRBD1 (5 bases). Germline V gene sequence: CDR1 SGHRS, CDR2 YFSETQ. Deletions cut 4 bases from V and 10 bases from J, with 12 bases between. This CDR3 has 13 amino acids.

V is TRBV28 and J is TRBJ1-5; 8 nucleotides line up with TRBD1. V gave up 4 bases and J gave up 1 base; unmatched junction bases: 6. Germline V lookup: CDR1 MDHEN, CDR2 SYDVKM. The CDR3 covers 16 residues. The CDR3 DNA reads as TGTGCCAGCAGTTCACAGGGGGTTGGAAGCAATCAGCCCCAGCATTTT. Protein: CASSSQGVGSNQPQHF.

The J gene is TRBJ2-3, the V gene TRBV28; D possibly corresponds to TRBD2 (6 bases). CDR3 size: 14 residues. Between the trimmed V and J ends, which lost 5 bases and 2 bases, there was a span of 11 bases. Germline CDR1 and CDR2: MDHEN and SYDVKM. The CDR3 DNA reads as TGTGCCAGCAGTCGTAGCGGAAACACAGATACGCAGTATTTT. This codes for CASSRSGNTDTQYF.

The chain carries TRBV12-3 or TRBV12-4 and TRBJ1-1; D is undetermined. CDR3 length equals 13 residues. Trimming left V 1 base short and J 4 bases short, with 7 bases between. The CDR3: CASSLEGATEAFF. CDR3 DNA sequence: TGTGCCAGCAGTTTAGAGGGAGCCACTGAAGCTTTCTTT.

This clone was observed a single time. The V gene is TRBV20-1, the J gene TRBJ1-1; D ambiguous. Looked up from germline, CDR1 is DFQATT and CDR2 is SNEGSKA (reference sequence). The CDR3 sequence is 9 residues long. CDR3 DNA sequence: TGCAGACGGGGCACTGAAGCTTTCTTT. It is translated as CRRGTEAFF.

The V gene is TRBV28, the J gene TRBJ1-5; D remains ambiguous. This CDR3 contains 14 residues. Per the germline V gene, CDR1 is MDHEN and CDR2 is SYDVKM. Trimming took off 6 bases at V and 0 bases at J, with 9 bases between the two ends. The CDR3 is CASRRLTSNQPQHF. The CDR3 region has the DNA TGTGCCAGCAGGAGACTAACTAGCAATCAGCCCCAGCATTTT.

This clone was observed a single time. This chain joins TRBV10-3 and TRBJ2-1, with 8 bases lining up with TRBD2. The V gene's germline CDR1 is ENHRY and CDR2 SYGVKD. This CDR3 region has 16 residues. After removal of 10 bases from V and 9 bases from J, the junction contained 20 bases not matched to a gene. Here the CDR3 reads CATGGDGAGEGGEQFF. The CDR3 bases are TGTGCCACAGGTGGGGATGGAGCGGGAGAGGGCGGTGAGCAGTTCTTC.